The 25 T cell receptor beta chains given below trace back to one sample, sequenced in a study of shared clonotypes between healthy human individuals. Using immunoSEQ multiplex PCR, the repertoire was profiled, and TCRdb retains in-frame clones only, with some absent. The sample lists about 2 million clones; about 95% were seen once. Positively selected for CCR7, the CD45RO-negative cells used as naive CD8 cells excluded terminally differentiated effector memory CD45RA+ cells. The specimen was naive CD8+ T cells sorted from blood. Every receptor here comes from a young man in good health.

The chain employs TRBV28 and TRBJ1-5; D is ambiguous. Deletions cut 10 bases from V and 0 bases from J, with 10 bases between. Per germline, CDR1 MDHEN and CDR2 SYDVKM. This CDR3 region has 13 residues. The CDR3: CATRRYSNQPQHF. The CDR3 nucleotides are TGTGCCACGCGCCGATATAGCAATCAGCCCCAGCATTTT.

The CDR3 nucleotides are TGTGCCAGCAGTCCCGCCGGCGGGGGGGCCTATGGCTACACCTTC. Encoded protein: CASSPAGGGAYGYTF. The rearrangement uses TRBV27 and TRBJ1-2; TRBD1 is a possible D gene (6 bases). CDR1 MNHEY and CDR2 SMNVEV come from the germline V gene (reference sequence). V was cut by 5 bases and J by 4 bases, with 17 bases left in between. CDR3 length equals 15 residues.

This rearrangement joins TRBV10-2 to TRBJ2-1; D gene ambiguous. Trimming cost V 1 base and J 6 bases, with 7 bases left between them. Germline V gives CDR1 WSHSY, CDR2 SAAADI. The CDR3 sequence is 13 residues long. The CDR3 DNA is TGCGCCAGCAGTGAGTTAGGTCGCAATGAGCAGTTCTTC. Its protein product is CASSELGRNEQFF.

This chain uses TRBV29-1 with TRBJ1-2; 7 bases are shared with TRBD1. The CDR3 sequence is 16 residues long. CDR1 and CDR2 from the germline V gene are SQVTM and ANQGSEA. With 7 bases clipped from V and 2 bases from J, the junction kept 16 bases outside the gene matches. The CDR3 nucleotides are TGCAGCGCCACCGGGACAGCAGACAAAAGAAACTATGGCTACACCTTC. The encoded protein is CSATGTADKRNYGYTF.

This chain connects TRBV5-4 to TRBJ2-7; 8 bases line up with TRBD1. CDR3 size: 15 residues. Per germline, CDR1 SGHNT and CDR2 YYREEE (reference sequence). Trimming at V came to 4 bases and at J to 7 bases, leaving 13 bases not matched to a gene. CDR3 protein: CASSGFDRGLGEQYF. CDR3 in DNA: TGTGCCAGCAGCGGCTTCGACAGGGGTTTAGGGGAGCAGTACTTC.

J is TRBJ2-7 and V is TRBV27; 8 nucleotides line up with TRBD1. The CDR3 is 14 amino acids. CDR1 MNHEY and CDR2 SMNVEV come from the germline V gene (reference sequence). J gave up 4 bases and V 2 bases, and 4 bases lay outside the gene matches. The CDR3 region is CASSLQGAGYEQYF. CDR3 sequence (DNA): TGTGCCAGCAGTTTACAGGGGGCGGGATACGAGCAGTACTTC.

The rearrangement links TRBV27 to TRBJ1-4, with 7 bases matching TRBD1. J was trimmed by 4 bases and V by 5 bases; bases with no gene match: 7. CDR1 is MNHEY, CDR2 SMNVEV, per germline (reference sequence). The CDR3 loop spans 15 amino acids. The CDR3 DNA reads TGTGCCAGCAGTCAGGGGACAGACCTTAATGAAAAACTGTTTTTT. It encodes CASSQGTDLNEKLFF.

V gene TRBV11-2 combines with J gene TRBJ2-3; D is uncertain. Between the trimmed V and J ends, which lost 6 bases and 0 bases, there was a span of 7 bases. The CDR3 sequence is 13 residues long. CDR1 and CDR2 from the germline V gene are SGHAT and FQNNGV. Here the CDR3 reads CASSQGSTDTQYF. CDR3 nucleotides: TGTGCCAGCAGTCAAGGTAGCACAGATACGCAGTATTTT.

This sequence joins TRBV27 and TRBJ2-3; 9 nucleotides match TRBD1. Trimming took 7 bases from V and 7 from J; bases not matched to a gene: 9. Per the germline V gene, CDR1 is MNHEY and CDR2 is SMNVEV (reference sequence). The CDR3 runs to 14 residues. CDR3 DNA sequence: TGTGCCAGCAAAACCGGGACAGGGACTTATACGCAGTATTTT. This encodes CASKTGTGTYTQYF.

The rearrangement joins TRBV18 to TRBJ2-7; TRBD1 matches 7 bases. From germline, CDR1 is KGHSH and CDR2 LQKENI. V lost 2 bases and J lost 2; bases outside the gene matches: 3. The CDR3 runs 14 residues. The chain's CDR3 is CASSPAGGTYEQYF. The CDR3 nucleotides are TGTGCCAGCTCACCAGCAGGGGGAACCTACGAGCAGTACTTC. The variable domain in full, with the rest retrieved from reference TRBV18 and TRBJ2-7, is NAGVMQNPRHLVRRRGQEARLRCSPMKGHSHVYWYRQLPEEGLKFMVYLQKENIIDESGMPKERFSAEFPKEGPSILRIQQVVRGDSAAYFCASSPAGGTYEQYFGPGTRLTVT.

The chain uses TRBV25-1 and TRBJ2-7; D tentatively reads TRBD1 or TRBD2 (5 bases each). The germline V gene has CDR1 MGHDK and CDR2 SYGVNS. The CDR3 is made up of 16 amino acids. V shed 1 base and J shed 2 bases, with 15 bases lying between them. CDR3 bases: TGTGCCAGCAGTGAATTCGGTAGCGTGGGGGCCTACGAGCAGTACTTC. This sequence encodes CASSEFGSVGAYEQYF.

This chain joins TRBV5-6 and TRBJ2-1, with 7 bases lining up with TRBD2. Germline V gives CDR1 SGHDT, CDR2 YYEEEE. The CDR3 is made up of 12 amino acids. After removal of 7 bases from V and 8 bases from J, the junction contained 6 bases not matched to a gene. The CDR3, as DNA: TGTGCCAGCTCCGGGGGGATCGATGAGCAGTTCTTC. Its translation is CASSGGIDEQFF.

The genes are TRBV2 and TRBJ1-1; D not resolved. The V gene's germline CDR1 is SNHLY and CDR2 FYNNEI. The CDR3 length is 13 residues. V gave up 8 bases and J gave up 4 bases, with 14 bases separating them. The CDR3 region has the DNA TGTGCCAGCTTTTTATTGTCGGGCACTGAAGCTTTCTTT. Translated, it gives CASFLLSGTEAFF. Combining the CDR3 with reference TRBV2 and TRBJ1-1 gives the whole variable domain EPEVTQTPSHQVTQMGQEVILRCVPISNHLYFYWYRQILGQKVEFLVSFYNNEISEKSEIFDDQFSVERPDGSNFTLKIRSTKLEDSAMYFCASFLLSGTEAFFGQGTRLTVV.

Turning to this clone: At the DNA level, this CDR3 is encoded by other sequences in the same sample as well. V usage is TRBV27 and J usage is TRBJ2-3; D is unclear. In germline, CDR1 is MNHEY, CDR2 SMNVEV (reference sequence). The CDR3 spans 13 residues. V was cut by 1 base and J by 3 bases, with 5 bases left in between. CDR3 loop: CASSLWPTDTQYF. As DNA, the CDR3 is TGTGCCAGCAGTTTATGGCCAACAGATACGCAGTATTTT.

The V and J genes are TRBV27 and TRBJ1-1; 7 positions match TRBD1. V lost 10 bases to trimming and J lost 2 bases; unmatched junction nucleotides: 4. Germline V lookup: CDR1 MNHEY, CDR2 SMNVEV (reference sequence). The CDR3 contains 12 residues. The CDR3: CATRDSNTEAFF. The CDR3, as DNA: TGTGCCACCAGGGACAGCAACACTGAAGCTTTCTTT.

This rearrangement joins TRBV27 to TRBJ2-7; 10 nucleotides align to TRBD2. This CDR3 spans 14 amino acids. V was clipped by 6 bases and J by 5 bases; unmatched bases: 7. Germline CDR1 reads MNHEY; CDR2 reads SMNVEV (reference sequence). CDR3 DNA: TGTGCCAGCAGCATACTAGCGGGACAGGACGAGCAGTACTTC. Its protein is CASSILAGQDEQYF.

The chain links TRBV5-6 to TRBJ2-1; weak D call: TRBD2 (6 bases). Germline CDR1 and CDR2: SGHDT and YYEEEE. Between the trimmed V and J ends, which lost 0 bases and 9 bases, there was a span of 10 bases. CDR3 length: 13 residues. CDR3 protein: CASSLGPGGEQFF. CDR3 DNA: TGTGCCAGCAGCTTGGGACCCGGGGGTGAGCAGTTCTTC.

V gene TRBV5-5 combines with J gene TRBJ1-5; tentative D call: TRBD1 (5 bases). There are 13 residues in the CDR3. Trimming took 4 bases from V and 7 from J, leaving 12 bases between them. Germline V gene lookup returns CDR1 SGHKS and CDR2 YYEKEE (reference sequence). This CDR3 reads CASSLTVGQPQHF. The CDR3 region has the DNA TGTGCCAGCAGCCTGACAGTCGGACAGCCCCAGCATTTT.

The rearrangement joins TRBV18 to TRBJ1-5; no clear D gene. From germline, CDR1 is KGHSH and CDR2 LQKENI. V lost 2 bases, J lost 4 bases, and 15 bases lay in between. This CDR3 is built from 16 residues. The CDR3 nucleotides read TGTGCCAGCTCACCAACAAGAGGGCTAGGGAATCAGCCCCAGCATTTT. Encoded protein: CASSPTRGLGNQPQHF.

A note on this clone: Other DNA sequences from this sample encode an identical CDR3 as well. The chain has TRBV27 and TRBJ2-7; 7 nucleotides agree with TRBD2. V dropped 6 bases and J dropped 1; count of bases not matched to a gene: 3. Germline-derived CDR1 and CDR2 are MNHEY and SMNVEV (reference sequence). CDR3 length: 13 amino acids. The CDR3 region is CASSRGSSYEQYF. The DNA for the CDR3 is TGTGCCAGCAGCCGCGGGAGTTCCTACGAGCAGTACTTC.

On this clone: Within the sample, other DNA sequences also encode this same CDR3. The rearrangement joins TRBV27 to TRBJ2-1; TRBD2 aligns across 7 bases. The CDR3 contains 12 residues. Per the germline V gene, CDR1 is MNHEY and CDR2 is SMNVEV (reference sequence). V shed 3 bases, J shed 8 bases, and the junction held 1 base outside the gene matches. The CDR3 here is CASSFRGDEQFF. The CDR3 DNA reads as TGTGCCAGCAGTTTTCGGGGGGATGAGCAGTTCTTC.

CDR3 sequence: CASSLWPSSYNEQFF. The CDR3 DNA follows: TGTGCCAGCAGCTTATGGCCGAGCTCCTACAATGAGCAGTTCTTC. The rearrangement uses TRBV7-9 and TRBJ2-1; D is uncertain. CDR1 is SEHNR and CDR2 is FQNEAQ in the germline V gene (reference sequence). CDR3 length: 15 amino acids. Trimming left V 2 bases short and J 0 bases short, with 8 bases between.

This chain links TRBV10-3 with TRBJ2-7; 11 bases fit TRBD1. Trimming at V came to 2 bases and at J to 2 bases, leaving 2 bases not matched to a gene. CDR3 length: 15 residues. CDR1 and CDR2 from the germline V gene are ENHRY and SYGVKD. CDR3 in amino acids: CAISERGQGAYEQYF. CDR3 bases: TGTGCCATCAGTGAGAGGGGACAGGGGGCCTACGAGCAGTACTTC.

This clone appeared a single time. This sample also contains other DNA sequences that code for the same CDR3. The V call is TRBV27, the J call TRBJ2-7; TRBD2 matches at 10 bases. CDR3 length: 14 amino acids. V lost 6 bases to trimming and J lost 3 bases; unmatched junction nucleotides: 5. Germline V gene data show CDR1 as MNHEY and CDR2 as SMNVEV (reference sequence). In nucleotides, the CDR3 is TGTGCCAGCAGGATAGCGGGGGGACACTACGAGCAGTACTTC. Amino acids: CASRIAGGHYEQYF.

The V gene is TRBV27, the J gene TRBJ2-7; D tentatively fits TRBD1 or TRBD2 (5 bases each). This CDR3 region has 12 residues. V gave up 2 bases and J gave up 12 bases, with 14 bases separating them. Germline values: CDR1 MNHEY, CDR2 SMNVEV (reference sequence). The CDR3 nucleotides read TGTGCCAGCAGTTTAGACGGGGCATCTTTGTACTTC. It is translated as CASSLDGASLYF.